The next 5 T cell receptor beta chains were all read from a single sample in a study of OX40 agonist ivuxolimab in advanced cancers. Only in-frame clones appear in the TCRdb table, and some are missing; sequencing was by immunoSEQ multiplex PCR. The repertoire includes about 94,000 clones, around 86% of them detected once, and just over 0.3% sits in the top ten. Source: CD4+ or CD8+ T cells sorted from blood, taken in a trial of the OX40 agonist ivuxolimab. Source of these receptors: an adult with an advanced solid tumor such as melanoma, head and neck, liver or kidney cancer.

This chain connects TRBV18 to TRBJ1-1; no definite D call. The V gene lost 5 bases and the J gene lost 0 bases, with 1 base spanning the gap. This CDR3 region has 11 residues. Germline values: CDR1 KGHSH, CDR2 LQKENI. The CDR3 region is CASSVNTEAFF. The DNA for the CDR3 is TGTGCCAGCTCAGTGAACACTGAAGCTTTCTTT. The full variable domain, rest sourced from reference TRBV18 and TRBJ1-1, is NAGVMQNPRHLVRRRGQEARLRCSPMKGHSHVYWYRQLPEEGLKFMVYLQKENIIDESGMPKERFSAEFPKEGPSILRIQQVVRGDSAAYFCASSVNTEAFFGQGTRLTVV.

The chain employs TRBV7-2 and TRBJ2-1; TRBD2 agrees at 8 bases. The CDR3 has 15 residues. The germline CDR1 and CDR2 sequences are SGHTA and FQGNSA. With 7 bases clipped from V and 8 bases from J, the junction kept 13 bases outside the gene matches. For the CDR3, the DNA is TGTGCCAGCACCTCCTCGGGAGGGGGGAGAGATGAGCAGTTCTTC. Translating it yields CASTSSGGGRDEQFF.

V gene TRBV6-4 combines with J gene TRBJ1-6; D is unresolved. The CDR3 sequence is 15 residues long. Trimming pared 4 bases from V and 6 bases from J, leaving 13 bases between. Germline lookup yields CDR1 MRHNA and CDR2 SNTAGT. The CDR3 DNA sequence: TGTGCCAGCAGTGGAGAGGGCGGAGGTAATTCACCCCTCCACTTT. It is translated as CASSGEGGGNSPLHF.

This CDR3 is CASSEQGRLFF. CDR3 in DNA: TGTGCCAGCAGCGAACAGGGGCGGCTGTTTTTT. V and J are TRBV4-2 and TRBJ2-2; 7 bases map to TRBD1. The CDR3 sequence is 11 residues long. Trimming removed 5 bases from V and 13 bases from J; junction bases left unmatched: 4. The germline CDR1 and CDR2 sequences are LGHNA and YNFKEQ.

The CDR3 sequence: CASSQDLETAYNSPLHF. CDR3 nucleotides: TGCGCCAGCAGCCAAGATCTAGAGACAGCCTATAATTCACCCCTCCACTTT. The chain has TRBV4-3 and TRBJ1-6; D is perhaps TRBD1 (5 bases). V was clipped by 0 bases and J by 2 bases, with 11 bases between them. The CDR3 is 17 residues long. Germline-derived CDR1 and CDR2 are LGHNA and YSLEER.